This is a list of T cell receptor beta chains from one sample in a study of human T cells and chemical hapten exposure. A single record per CDR3 protein comes from TCRdb applying MiXCR to the RACE reads. The table shows 50,000 to 65,000 distinct CDR3 sequences, with over 9% occurring only once. The sequences come from whole blood, collected in connection with sensitization to the hapten diphenylcyclopropenone (DPC). These receptors came from a woman in her thirties or forties with alopecia areata. Some clones in this sample may be carry-over from other donors' samples. Both conserved end residues are part of each CDR3. The D gene is left open where the match is weak. Rows give clone size only sometimes, using once, few, many, or a class for an expanded clone.

d_gene	abundance	v_gene	j_gene	CDR3aa	CDR3nt
TRBD1	.	TRBV6-2/TRBV6-3	TRBJ2-1	CASSLDRGEGDNEQFF	TGTGCCAGCAGCCTTGACAGGGGGGAAGGAGACAATGAGCAGTTCTTC
.	.	TRBV3-2	TRBJ1-1	CASSQDPKVWTGLKAFF	TGTGCCAGCAGCCAAGACCCAAAGGTATGGACAGGGCTTAAAGCTTTCTTT
.	.	TRBV9	TRBJ1-3	CASSPGPSRGNTIYF	TGTGCCAGCAGCCCCGGGCCCTCGCGGGGAAACACCATATATTTT
.	many	TRBV7-9	TRBJ1-6	CASSHPRGGAASDSPLHF	TGTGCCAGCAGCCACCCGAGGGGCGGGGCCGCCTCGGATTCACCCCTCCACTTT
TRBD1	few	TRBV6-6	TRBJ1-1	CASSIRDSTEAFF	TGTGCCAGCAGTATCAGGGACAGCACTGAAGCTTTCTTT
TRBD2	many	TRBV3-1	TRBJ2-7	CASSLWEGRGEQYF	TGTGCCAGCAGCCTCTGGGAGGGCCGGGGGGAGCAGTACTTC
.	many	TRBV6-2/TRBV6-3	TRBJ1-4	CASTRGTGNEKLFF	TGTGCCAGCACCCGCGGGACGGGTAATGAAAAACTGTTTTTT
.	many	TRBV6-6	TRBJ2-5	CASSYLQETQYF	TGTGCCAGCAGTTACCTTCAAGAGACCCAGTACTTC
.	.	TRBV18	TRBJ1-1	CASSKIDTEAFF	TGTGCCAGCTCAAAGATTGACACTGAAGCTTTCTTT
TRBD1	once	TRBV20-1	TRBJ2-7	CSARDTGQGRYEQYF	TGCAGTGCTAGAGATACCGGACAGGGGCGTTACGAGCAGTACTTC
.	many	TRBV9	TRBJ1-2	CASSSTVNYGYTF	TGTGCCAGCAGCTCGACAGTTAACTATGGCTACACCTTC
.	.	TRBV28	TRBJ1-6	CASRPTGNSPLHF	TGTGCCAGCAGACCCACAGGGAATTCACCCCTCCACTTT
.	.	TRBV7-9	TRBJ2-1	CASSLSRNEQFF	TGTGCCAGCAGCCTCAGCAGGAATGAGCAGTTCTTC
.	.	TRBV9	TRBJ2-3	CASSVEGLGGLTDTQYF	TGTGCCAGCAGCGTAGAAGGACTGGGGGGGCTCACAGATACGCAGTATTTT
.	.	TRBV12-3/TRBV12-4	TRBJ1-5	CASSDRRFNQPQHF	TGTGCCAGCAGTGACCGCAGGTTCAATCAGCCCCAGCATTTT
TRBD1	few	TRBV28	TRBJ1-3	CARGTGGNTIYF	TGTGCCAGGGGGACAGGGGGAAACACCATATATTTT
.	many	TRBV11-2	TRBJ2-7	CASRADQGREQYF	TGTGCCAGCAGGGCTGACCAGGGGCGGGAGCAGTACTTC
TRBD1	.	TRBV27	TRBJ1-1	CASSKTGGQGYTEAFF	TGTGCCAGCAGCAAAACCGGAGGACAGGGGTACACTGAAGCTTTCTTT